Described below is a single T cell receptor (beta chain) sequence and its context. Its specificity is unknown. The sort gate was single viable CD3+CD4+CD8-CD45RO+ cells for memory CD4+ T cells. Positive selection with CD4 microbeads enriched total CD4+ T cells. The protocol was immunoSEQ multiplex PCR, while the TCRdb copy is restricted to in-frame clones and leaves out a portion. The data show about 56,000 clones, 82% seen once. This sample stems from a study of memory CD4+ T cells and cytomegalovirus serostatus. General observations from the study: The CMV-associated TCR signature appears largely within the CD4+ memory repertoire. Of around 160 reported CMV TCRbeta sequences, some 67 were found in memory CD4+ repertoires.

This clonotype originated in an adult in good health and CMV-seronegative. The sequencing sample was made of memory CD4+ T cells from blood.

In nucleotides, the CDR3 is TGTGCCAGCAGTAAACAGACCCGAAGGGCTAATGAAAAACTGTTTTTT. Amino acids: CASSKQTRRANEKLFF. The V call is TRBV28, the J call TRBJ1-4, with no clear D. Per the germline V gene, CDR1 is MDHEN and CDR2 is SYDVKM. This CDR3 comprises 16 residues. Trimming removed 5 bases from V and 3 bases from J, with 16 bases in between.